This T cell receptor (beta chain) stems from a study of T cells after yellow fever vaccination. On the study more broadly: Preparing low-cell-number fractions relied on SMART-Seq v4 Ultra Low Input.

CDR3 length: 16 residues. Germline trimming cut 2 bases from V and 2 bases from J; bases unmatched to any gene: 4. This clonotype has more than one count but fewer than ten. One entry per CDR3 protein results from TCRdb running MiXCR on the 5' RACE reads. The repertoire holds 450,000 to 550,000 distinct CDR3 sequences, with around a fifth as singletons. The sequencing used PBMCs, collected approximately 20 days after the first yellow fever vaccination. V gene TRBV12-3 or TRBV12-4 combines with J gene TRBJ2-1; 9 bases map to TRBD2. The clonotype originates from a man in his late teens or twenties who received the YFV17D yellow fever vaccine. The CDR3 bases are TGTGCCAGCAGTTTAAGGCGGGGGGGTACCTACAATGAGCAGTTCTTC. Translated, it gives CASSLRRGGTYNEQFF.